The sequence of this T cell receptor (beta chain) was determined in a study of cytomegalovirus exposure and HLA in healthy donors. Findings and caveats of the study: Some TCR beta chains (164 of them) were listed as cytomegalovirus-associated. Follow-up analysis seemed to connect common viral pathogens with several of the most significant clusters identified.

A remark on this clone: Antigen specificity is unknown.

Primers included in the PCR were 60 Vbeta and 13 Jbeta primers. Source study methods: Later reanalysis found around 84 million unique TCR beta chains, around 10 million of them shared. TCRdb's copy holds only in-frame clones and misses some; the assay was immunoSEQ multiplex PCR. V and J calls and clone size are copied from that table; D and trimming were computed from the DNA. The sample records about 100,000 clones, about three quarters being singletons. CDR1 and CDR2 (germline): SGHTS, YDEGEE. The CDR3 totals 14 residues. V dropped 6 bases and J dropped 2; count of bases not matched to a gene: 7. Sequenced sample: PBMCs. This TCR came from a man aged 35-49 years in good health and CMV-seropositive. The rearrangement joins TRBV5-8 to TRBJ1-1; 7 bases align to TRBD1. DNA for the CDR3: TGTGCCAGCATCACGACAGGGCTAAACACTGAAGCTTTCTTT. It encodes CASITTGLNTEAFF.